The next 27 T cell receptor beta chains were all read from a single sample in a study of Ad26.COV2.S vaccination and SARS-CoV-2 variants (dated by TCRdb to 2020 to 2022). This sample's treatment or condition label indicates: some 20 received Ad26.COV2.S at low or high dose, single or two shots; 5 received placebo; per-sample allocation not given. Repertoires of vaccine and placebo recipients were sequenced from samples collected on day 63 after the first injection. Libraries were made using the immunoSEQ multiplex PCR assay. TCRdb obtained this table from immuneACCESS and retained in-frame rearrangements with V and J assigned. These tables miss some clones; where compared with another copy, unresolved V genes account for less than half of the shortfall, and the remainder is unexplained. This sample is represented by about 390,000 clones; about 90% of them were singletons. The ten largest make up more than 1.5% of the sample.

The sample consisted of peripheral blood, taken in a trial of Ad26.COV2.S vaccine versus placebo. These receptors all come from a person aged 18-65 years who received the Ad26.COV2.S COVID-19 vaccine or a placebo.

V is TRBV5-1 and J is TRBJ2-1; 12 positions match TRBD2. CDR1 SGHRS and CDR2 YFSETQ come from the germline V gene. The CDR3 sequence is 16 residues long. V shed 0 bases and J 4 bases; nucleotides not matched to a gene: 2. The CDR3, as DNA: TGCGCCAGCAGCTTGGCTAGCGGGGGGGTATACAATGAGCAGTTCTTC. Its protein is CASSLASGGVYNEQFF.

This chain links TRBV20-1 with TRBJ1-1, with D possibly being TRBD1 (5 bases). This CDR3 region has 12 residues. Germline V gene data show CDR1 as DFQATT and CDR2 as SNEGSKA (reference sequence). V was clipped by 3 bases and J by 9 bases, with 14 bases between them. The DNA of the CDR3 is TGCAGTGCTAGTGAACAAGGGGATAAAGCTTTCTTT. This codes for CSASEQGDKAFF.

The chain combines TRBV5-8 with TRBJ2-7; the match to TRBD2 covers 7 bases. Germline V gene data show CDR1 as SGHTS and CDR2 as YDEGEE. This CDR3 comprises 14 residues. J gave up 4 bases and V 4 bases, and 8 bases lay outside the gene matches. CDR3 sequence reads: CASSGAAGEYEQYF. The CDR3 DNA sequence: TGTGCCAGCAGCGGGGCCGCGGGGGAGTACGAGCAGTACTTC.

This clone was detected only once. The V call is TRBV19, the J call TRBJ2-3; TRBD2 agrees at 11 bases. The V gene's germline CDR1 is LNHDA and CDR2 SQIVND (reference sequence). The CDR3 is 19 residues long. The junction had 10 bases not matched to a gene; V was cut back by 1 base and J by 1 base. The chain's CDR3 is CASSIGLAGKLPGTDTQYF. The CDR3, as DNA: TGTGCCAGTAGTATAGGACTAGCGGGGAAACTCCCAGGCACAGATACGCAGTATTTT.

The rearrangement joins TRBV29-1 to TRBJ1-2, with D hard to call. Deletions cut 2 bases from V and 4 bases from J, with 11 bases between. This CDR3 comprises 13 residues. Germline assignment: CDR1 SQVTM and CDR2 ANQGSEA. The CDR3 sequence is CSVELGNLYGYTF. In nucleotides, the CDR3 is TGCAGCGTTGAACTGGGTAACCTCTATGGCTACACCTTC.

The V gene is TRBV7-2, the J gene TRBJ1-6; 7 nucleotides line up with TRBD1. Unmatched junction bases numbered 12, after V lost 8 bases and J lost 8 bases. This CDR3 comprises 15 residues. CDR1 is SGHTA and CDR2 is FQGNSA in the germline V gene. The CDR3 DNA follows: TGTGCCAGCTCCACCAAAGAGACAGGGCATTCACCCCTCCACTTT. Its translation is CASSTKETGHSPLHF.

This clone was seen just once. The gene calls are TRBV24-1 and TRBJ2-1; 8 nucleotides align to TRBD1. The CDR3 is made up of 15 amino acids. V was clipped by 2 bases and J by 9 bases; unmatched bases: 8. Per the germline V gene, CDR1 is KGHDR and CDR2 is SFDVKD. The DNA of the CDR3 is TGTGCCACCAGTGATTCGGGACAGGTACTCGGTGAGCAGTTCTTC. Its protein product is CATSDSGQVLGEQFF.

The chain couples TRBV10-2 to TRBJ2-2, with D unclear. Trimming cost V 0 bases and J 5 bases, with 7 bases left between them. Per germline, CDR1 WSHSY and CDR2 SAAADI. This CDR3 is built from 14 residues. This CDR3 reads CASSESRRTGELFF. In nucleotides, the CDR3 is TGCGCCAGCAGTGAGTCGAGGCGAACCGGGGAGCTGTTTTTT.

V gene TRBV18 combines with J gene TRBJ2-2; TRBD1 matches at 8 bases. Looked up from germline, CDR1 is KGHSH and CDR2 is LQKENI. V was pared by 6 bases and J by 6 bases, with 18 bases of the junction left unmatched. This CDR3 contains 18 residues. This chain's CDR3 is CASSQQGIGTGFPGELFF. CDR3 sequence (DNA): TGTGCCAGCTCTCAACAAGGGATCGGGACAGGATTTCCCGGGGAGCTGTTTTTT.

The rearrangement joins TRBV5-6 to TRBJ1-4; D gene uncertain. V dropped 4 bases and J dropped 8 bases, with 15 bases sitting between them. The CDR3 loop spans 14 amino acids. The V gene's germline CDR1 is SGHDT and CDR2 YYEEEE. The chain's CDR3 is CASSGDIRREKLFF. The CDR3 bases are TGTGCCAGCAGCGGTGACATCCGTCGAGAAAAACTGTTTTTT. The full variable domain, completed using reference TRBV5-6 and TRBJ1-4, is DAGVTQSPTHLIKTRGQQVTLRCSPKSGHDTVSWYQQALGQGPQFIFQYYEEEERQRGNFPDRFSGHQFPNYSSELNVNALLLGDSALYLCASSGDIRREKLFFGSGTQLSVL.

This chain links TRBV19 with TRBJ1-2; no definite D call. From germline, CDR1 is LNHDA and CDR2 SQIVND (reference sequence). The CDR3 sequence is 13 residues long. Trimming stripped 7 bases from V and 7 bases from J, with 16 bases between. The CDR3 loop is CASTAGISIGYTF. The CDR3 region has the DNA TGTGCCAGTACCGCGGGAATCTCTATTGGCTACACCTTC. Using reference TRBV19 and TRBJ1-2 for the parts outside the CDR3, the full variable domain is DGGITQSPKYLFRKEGQNVTLSCEQNLNHDAMYWYRQDPGQGLRLIYYSQIVNDFQKGDIAEGYSVSREKKESFPLTVTSAQKNPTAFYLCASTAGISIGYTFGSGTRLTVV.

CDR3 sequence reads: CASSLAIGANSGNTIYF. The CDR3 bases are TGTGCCAGCAGCTTAGCGATAGGGGCGAACTCTGGAAACACCATATATTTT. The chain couples TRBV7-2 to TRBJ1-3, with a weak D call TRBD1 (5 bases). This CDR3 has 17 amino acids. Germline assignment: CDR1 SGHTA and CDR2 FQGNSA. Trimming cost V 0 bases and J 0 bases, with 12 bases left between them. Supplemented by reference TRBV7-2 and TRBJ1-3, the full variable domain reads GAGVSQSPSNKVTEKGKDVELRCDPISGHTALYWYRQSLGQGLEFLIYFQGNSAPDKSGLPSDRFSAERTGGSVSTLTIQRTQQEDSAVYLCASSLAIGANSGNTIYFGEGSWLTVV.

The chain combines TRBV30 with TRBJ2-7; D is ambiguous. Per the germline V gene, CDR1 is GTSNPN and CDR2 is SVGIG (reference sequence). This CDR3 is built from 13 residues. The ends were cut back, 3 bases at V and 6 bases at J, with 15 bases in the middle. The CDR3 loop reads CAWSSGGYSEQYF. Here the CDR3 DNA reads TGTGCCTGGAGCTCCGGTGGTTATAGCGAGCAGTACTTC.

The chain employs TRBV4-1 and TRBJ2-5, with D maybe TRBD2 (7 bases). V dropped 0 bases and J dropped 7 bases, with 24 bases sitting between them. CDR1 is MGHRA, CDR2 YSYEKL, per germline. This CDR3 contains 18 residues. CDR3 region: CASSQEPLLSTGGATQYF. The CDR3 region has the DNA TGCGCCAGCAGCCAAGAACCTCTCCTCTCGACTGGGGGGGCGACCCAGTACTTC.

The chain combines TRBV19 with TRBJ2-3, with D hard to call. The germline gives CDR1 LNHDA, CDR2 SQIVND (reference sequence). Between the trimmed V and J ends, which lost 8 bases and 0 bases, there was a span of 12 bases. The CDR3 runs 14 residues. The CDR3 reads CASSPGPSTDTQYF. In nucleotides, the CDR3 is TGTGCCAGTTCCCCCGGACCCAGCACAGATACGCAGTATTTT.

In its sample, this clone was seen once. This CDR3 is CASSLLDANTGELFF. The CDR3 bases are TGTGCCAGCAGCTTATTAGACGCGAACACCGGGGAGCTGTTTTTT. The chain employs TRBV11-2 and TRBJ2-2, with unresolved D. V was pared by 2 bases and J by 0 bases, with 7 bases between. Germline V lookup: CDR1 SGHAT, CDR2 FQNNGV. CDR3 length: 15 residues.

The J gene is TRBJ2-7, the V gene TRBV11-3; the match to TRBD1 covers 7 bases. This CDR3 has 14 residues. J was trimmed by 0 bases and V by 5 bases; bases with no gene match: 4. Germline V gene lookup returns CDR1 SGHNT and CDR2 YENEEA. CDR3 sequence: CASSKGQNSYEQYF. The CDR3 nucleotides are TGTGCCAGCAGCAAGGGACAGAACTCCTACGAGCAGTACTTC.

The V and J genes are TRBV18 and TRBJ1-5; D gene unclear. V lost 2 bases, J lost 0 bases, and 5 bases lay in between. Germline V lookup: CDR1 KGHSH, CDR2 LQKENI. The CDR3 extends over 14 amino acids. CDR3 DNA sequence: TGTGCCAGCTCACCAAAGAATAGCAATCAGCCCCAGCATTTT. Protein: CASSPKNSNQPQHF.

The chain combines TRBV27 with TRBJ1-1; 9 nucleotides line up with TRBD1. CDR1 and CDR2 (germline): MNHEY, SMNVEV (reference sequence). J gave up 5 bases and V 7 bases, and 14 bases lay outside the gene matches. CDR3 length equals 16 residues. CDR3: CASKTGTGSSKTEAFF. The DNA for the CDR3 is TGTGCCAGCAAGACCGGGACAGGGTCGTCGAAGACTGAAGCTTTCTTT.

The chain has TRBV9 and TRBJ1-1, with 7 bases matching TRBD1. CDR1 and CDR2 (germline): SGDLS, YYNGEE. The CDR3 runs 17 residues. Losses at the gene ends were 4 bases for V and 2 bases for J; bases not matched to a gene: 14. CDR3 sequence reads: CASSPHRGQPGNTEAFF. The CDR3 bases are TGTGCCAGCAGCCCCCATCGGGGACAGCCGGGTAACACTGAAGCTTTCTTT.

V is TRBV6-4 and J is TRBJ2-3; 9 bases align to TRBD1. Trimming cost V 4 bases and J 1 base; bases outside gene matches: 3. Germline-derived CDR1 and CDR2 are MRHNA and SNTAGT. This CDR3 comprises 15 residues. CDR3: CASSVTGGGTDTQYF. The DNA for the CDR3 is TGTGCCAGCAGTGTGACAGGGGGTGGCACAGATACGCAGTATTTT.

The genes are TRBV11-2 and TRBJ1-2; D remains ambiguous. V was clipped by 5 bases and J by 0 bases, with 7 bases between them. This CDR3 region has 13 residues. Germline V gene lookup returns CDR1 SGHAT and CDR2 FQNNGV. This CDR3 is CASSPVANYGYTF. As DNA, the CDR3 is TGTGCCAGCAGCCCCGTAGCTAACTATGGCTACACCTTC.

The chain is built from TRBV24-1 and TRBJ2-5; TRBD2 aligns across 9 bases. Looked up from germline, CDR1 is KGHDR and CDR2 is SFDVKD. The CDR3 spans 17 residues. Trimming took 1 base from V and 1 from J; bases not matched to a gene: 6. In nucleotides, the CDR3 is TGTGCCACCAGTGATTTTGGCGGGGGGGCCTCCCAAGAGACCCAGTACTTC. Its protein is CATSDFGGGASQETQYF.

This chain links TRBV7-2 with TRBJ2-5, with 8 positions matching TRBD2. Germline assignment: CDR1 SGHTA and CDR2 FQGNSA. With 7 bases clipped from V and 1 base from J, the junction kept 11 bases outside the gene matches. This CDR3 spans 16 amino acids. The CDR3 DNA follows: TGTGCCAGCACTAAAATCACGCGGGGGGCCCAAGAGACCCAGTACTTC. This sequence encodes CASTKITRGAQETQYF.

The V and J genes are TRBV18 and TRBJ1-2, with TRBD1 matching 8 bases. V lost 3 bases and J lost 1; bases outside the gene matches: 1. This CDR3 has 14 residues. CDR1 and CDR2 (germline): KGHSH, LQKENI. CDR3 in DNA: TGTGCCAGCTCACCGGGACAGGTTAACTATGGCTACACCTTC. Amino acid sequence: CASSPGQVNYGYTF.

DNA of the CDR3: TGCGCCAGCAGCCAAGATTGGGCAGGGATAAGTGGAAACACCATATATTTT. Translation gives CASSQDWAGISGNTIYF. The J gene is TRBJ1-3, the V gene TRBV4-3; maybe TRBD1 (5 bases). From germline, CDR1 is LGHNA and CDR2 YSLEER. The CDR3 is 17 residues long. Trimming cost V 0 bases and J 3 bases, with 15 bases left between them.

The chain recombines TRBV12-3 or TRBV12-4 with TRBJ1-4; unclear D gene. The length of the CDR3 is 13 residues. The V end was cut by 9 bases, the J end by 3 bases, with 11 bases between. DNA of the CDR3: TGTGCCAGACCGCTATTCTCTAATGAAAAACTGTTTTTT. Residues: CARPLFSNEKLFF.